The source of this T cell receptor (beta chain) is a study of T cell repertoires in cytomegalovirus infection. As for the study in general: Public TCR beta signatures marked donors with CMV infection and the matching HLA. The study, taken as a whole, reports: HLA-C-restricted CMV-specific TCR beta clonotypes were dominant in the ex vivo response. The cumulative frequency of public TCR beta families distinguished individuals who carried CMV together with the relevant HLA.

This clonotype was counted only a few times. What it binds is not known. TCRdb independently ran MiXCR on the reads; one entry per CDR3 protein. The sample consists of more than 85,000 distinct CDR3 sequences, more than 20% of them appearing once. The material sequenced was CD8+ T cells from PBMCs. This clonotype was obtained from a human donor in good health (CMV status not recorded). Some clones in this sample may be carry-over from other donors' samples.

CDR3 DNA sequence: TGTGCCAGCAGTTACCAGACAGGGGAAAGCTCCTACGAGCAGTACTTC. Translated, it gives CASSYQTGESSYEQYF. The chain carries TRBV6-5 and TRBJ2-7; 8 bases are shared with TRBD1. Germline V gene data show CDR1 as MNHEY and CDR2 as SVGAGI. Trimming cost V 2 bases and J 0 bases; bases outside gene matches: 6. The CDR3 spans 16 residues.